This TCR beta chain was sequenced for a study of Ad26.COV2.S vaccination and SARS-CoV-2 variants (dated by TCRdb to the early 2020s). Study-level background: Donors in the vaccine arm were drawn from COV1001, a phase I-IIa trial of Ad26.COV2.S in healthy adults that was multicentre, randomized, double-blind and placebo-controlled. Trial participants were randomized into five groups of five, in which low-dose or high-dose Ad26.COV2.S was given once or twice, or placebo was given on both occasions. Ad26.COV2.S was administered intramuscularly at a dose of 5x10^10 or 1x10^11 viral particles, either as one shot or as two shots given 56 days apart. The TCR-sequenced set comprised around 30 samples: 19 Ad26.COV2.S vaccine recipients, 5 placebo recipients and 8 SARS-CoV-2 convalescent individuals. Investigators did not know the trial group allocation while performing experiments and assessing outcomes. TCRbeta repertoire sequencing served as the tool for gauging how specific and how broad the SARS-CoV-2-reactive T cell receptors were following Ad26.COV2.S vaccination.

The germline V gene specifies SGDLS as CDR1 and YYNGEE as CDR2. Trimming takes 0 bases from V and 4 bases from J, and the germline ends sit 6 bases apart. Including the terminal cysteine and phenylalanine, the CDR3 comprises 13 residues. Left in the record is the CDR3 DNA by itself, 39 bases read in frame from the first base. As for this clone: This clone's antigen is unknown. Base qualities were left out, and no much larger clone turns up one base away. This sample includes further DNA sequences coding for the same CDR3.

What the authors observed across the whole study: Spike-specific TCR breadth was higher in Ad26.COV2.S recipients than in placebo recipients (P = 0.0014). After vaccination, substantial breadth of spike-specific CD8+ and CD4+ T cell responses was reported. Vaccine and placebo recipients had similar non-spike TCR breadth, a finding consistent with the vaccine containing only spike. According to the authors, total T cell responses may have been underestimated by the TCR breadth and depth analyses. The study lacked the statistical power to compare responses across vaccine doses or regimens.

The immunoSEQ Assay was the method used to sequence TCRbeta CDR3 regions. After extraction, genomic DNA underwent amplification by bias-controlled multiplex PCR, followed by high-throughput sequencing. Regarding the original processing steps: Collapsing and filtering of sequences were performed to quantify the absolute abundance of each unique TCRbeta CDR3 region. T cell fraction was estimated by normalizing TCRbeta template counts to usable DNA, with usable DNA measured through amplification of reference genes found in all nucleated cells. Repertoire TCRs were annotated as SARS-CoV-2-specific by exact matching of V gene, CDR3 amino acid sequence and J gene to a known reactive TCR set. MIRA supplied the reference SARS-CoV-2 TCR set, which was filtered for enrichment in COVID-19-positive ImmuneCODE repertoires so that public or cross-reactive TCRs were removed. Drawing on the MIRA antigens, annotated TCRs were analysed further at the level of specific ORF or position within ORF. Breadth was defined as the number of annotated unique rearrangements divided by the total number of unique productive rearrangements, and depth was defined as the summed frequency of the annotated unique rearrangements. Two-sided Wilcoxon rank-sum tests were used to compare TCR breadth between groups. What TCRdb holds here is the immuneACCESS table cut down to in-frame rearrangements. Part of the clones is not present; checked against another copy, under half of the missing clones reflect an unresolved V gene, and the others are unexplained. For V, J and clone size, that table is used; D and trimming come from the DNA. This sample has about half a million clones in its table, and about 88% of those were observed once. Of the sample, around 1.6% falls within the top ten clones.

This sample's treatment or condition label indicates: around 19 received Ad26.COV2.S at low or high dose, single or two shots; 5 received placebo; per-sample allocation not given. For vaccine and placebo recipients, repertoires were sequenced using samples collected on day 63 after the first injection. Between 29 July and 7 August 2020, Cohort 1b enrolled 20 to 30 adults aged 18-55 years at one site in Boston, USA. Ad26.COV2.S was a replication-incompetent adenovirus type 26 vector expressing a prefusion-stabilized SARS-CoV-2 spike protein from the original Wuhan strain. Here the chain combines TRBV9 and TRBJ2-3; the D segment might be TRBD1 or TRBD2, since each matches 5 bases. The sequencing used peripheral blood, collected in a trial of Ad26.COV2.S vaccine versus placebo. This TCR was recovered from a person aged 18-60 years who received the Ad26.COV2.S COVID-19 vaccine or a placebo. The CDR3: CASSVVGADTQYF. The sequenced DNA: TGTGCCAGCAGCGTAGTGGGGGCAGATACGCAGTATTTT. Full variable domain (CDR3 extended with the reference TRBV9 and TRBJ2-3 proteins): DSGVTQTPKHLITATGQRVTLRCSPRSGDLSVYWYQQSLDQGLQFLIQYYNGEERAKGNILERFSAQQFPDLHSELNLSSLELGDSALYFCASSVVGADTQYFGPGTRLTVL.